This entry lists 30 T cell receptor beta chains sequenced from one sample in a study of shared clonotypes between healthy human individuals. TCRdb keeps only in-frame clones here, not all; method: immunoSEQ multiplex PCR. The profile shows some 2.1 million clones, about 95% of them singletons. The naive CD8 population came from CD45RO-negative cells selected for CCR7, without terminally differentiated effector memory CD45RA+ cells. The sequencing sample was made of naive CD8+ T cells sorted from blood. The receptor source for this set is a man aged 18 to 30 in good health.

The chain has TRBV6-1 and TRBJ2-4; TRBD2 is a possible D gene (6 bases). In germline, CDR1 is MNHNS, CDR2 SASEGT. The V end lost 0 bases, the J end lost 4 bases, and 10 bases lay between the germline ends. The CDR3 is 15 amino acids. The CDR3 region has the DNA TGTGCCAGCAGTGAAGCCGGACTACAAAAAAACATTCAGTACTTC. Amino acids: CASSEAGLQKNIQYF.

The chain joins TRBV5-4 to TRBJ1-1; 8 positions agree with TRBD1. V trimming: 4 bases; J trimming: 0 bases; junction bases outside the gene matches: 20. This CDR3 region has 20 residues. Per the germline V gene, CDR1 is SGHNT and CDR2 is YYREEE (reference sequence). This CDR3 reads CASSLPRAGGWDLMNTEAFF. The CDR3 coding sequence is TGTGCCAGCAGCCTCCCTCGGGCAGGGGGCTGGGATTTGATGAACACTGAAGCTTTCTTT. The full variable domain, completed using reference TRBV5-4 and TRBJ1-1, is ETGVTQSPTHLIKTRGQQVTLRCSSQSGHNTVSWYQQALGQGPQFIFQYYREEENGRGNFPPRFSGLQFPNYSSELNVNALELDDSALYLCASSLPRAGGWDLMNTEAFFGQGTRLTVV.

The chain's CDR3 is CASSQDRLALYNEQFF. The DNA of the CDR3 is TGCGCCAGCAGCCAAGATAGACTAGCGCTCTACAATGAGCAGTTCTTC. The J gene is TRBJ2-1, the V gene TRBV4-3; the match to TRBD2 covers 8 bases. The germline V gene encodes CDR1 LGHNA and CDR2 YSLEER. This CDR3 spans 16 amino acids. J lost 3 bases, V lost 0 bases, and 4 bases had no gene match.

The J gene is TRBJ1-1, the V gene TRBV4-1, with D tentatively TRBD1 (6 bases). V was shortened by 1 base and J by 0 bases, with 12 bases between the two germline ends. There are 16 residues in the CDR3. Germline lookup yields CDR1 MGHRA and CDR2 YSYEKL. The DNA for the CDR3 is TGCGCCAGCAGCCAAGTGGCAGGGGCAGTGAACACTGAAGCTTTCTTT. It yields the protein CASSQVAGAVNTEAFF.

V gene TRBV4-1 combines with J gene TRBJ1-4; D is undetermined. CDR3 length: 17 amino acids. Between the trimmed V and J ends, which lost 4 bases and 0 bases, there was a span of 15 bases. In germline, CDR1 is MGHRA, CDR2 YSYEKL. This CDR3 is CASSLLEIRATNEKLFF. In nucleotides, the CDR3 is TGCGCCAGCAGCCTCCTCGAGATTCGTGCAACTAATGAAAAACTGTTTTTT.

The V and J genes are TRBV7-6 and TRBJ1-6, with TRBD1 matching 9 bases. Germline V gene data show CDR1 as SGHVS and CDR2 as FNYEAQ. Trimming at V came to 3 bases and at J to 8 bases, leaving 5 bases not matched to a gene. The CDR3 extends over 15 amino acids. The CDR3 DNA sequence: TGTGCCAGCAGCTTCCGGGACAGGGTTGATTCACCCCTCCACTTT. Protein product: CASSFRDRVDSPLHF.

This chain joins TRBV29-1 and TRBJ2-3, with TRBD2 identical over 9 bases. Germline CDR1 reads SQVTM; CDR2 reads ANQGSEA. The CDR3 runs 14 residues. After removal of 7 bases from V and 4 bases from J, the junction contained 9 bases not matched to a gene. The CDR3 coding sequence is TGCAGCGCCGAGGGCGGGAGGGTCCCAGATACGCAGTATTTT. Translating it yields CSAEGGRVPDTQYF.

The J gene is TRBJ2-1, the V gene TRBV4-2; TRBD2 might be the D (5 bases). The CDR3 is 15 amino acids. Germline CDR1 LGHNA, CDR2 YNFKEQ. V dropped 4 bases and J dropped 0 bases, with 10 bases sitting between them. The CDR3 DNA is TGTGCCAGCAGCCCGGACTGGAGCTCCTACAATGAGCAGTTCTTC. Its protein is CASSPDWSSYNEQFF.

The V and J genes are TRBV7-9 and TRBJ1-1; D unresolved. The CDR3 length is 14 residues. Germline values: CDR1 SEHNR, CDR2 FQNEAQ (reference sequence). Trimming took off 0 bases at V and 2 bases at J, with 7 bases between the two ends. This CDR3 is CASSLAADNTEAFF. The CDR3 region has the DNA TGTGCCAGCAGCTTAGCTGCGGATAACACTGAAGCTTTCTTT.

Concerning this clone itself: Other DNA sequences in the sample encode the same CDR3. The V call is TRBV27, the J call TRBJ2-1; 9 nucleotides match TRBD1. Germline assignment: CDR1 MNHEY and CDR2 SMNVEV (reference sequence). CDR3 length: 14 residues. After removal of 4 bases from V and 3 bases from J, the junction contained 1 base not matched to a gene. DNA of the CDR3: TGTGCCAGCAGTTCGGGACAGGGCTACAATGAGCAGTTCTTC. Translation gives CASSSGQGYNEQFF.

With respect to this clone: The junction departs from the called germline gene at one end, perhaps through a read error. V gene TRBV13 combines with J gene TRBJ2-7; 7 bases fit TRBD1. Looked up from germline, CDR1 is PRHDT and CDR2 is FYEKMQ (reference sequence). The CDR3 length is 13 residues. The CDR3 here is CASSLGQEHEQYF. The CDR3 DNA reads TGTGCCAGCAGCCTAGGACAGGAGCACGAGCAGTACTTC.

The rearrangement joins TRBV5-1 to TRBJ2-1, with TRBD2 matching 7 bases. The CDR3 totals 15 residues. V dropped 4 bases and J dropped 9; count of bases not matched to a gene: 13. Germline V gives CDR1 SGHRS, CDR2 YFSETQ. CDR3 sequence: CASSHPGLDVGEQFF. The CDR3 region has the DNA TGCGCCAGCAGCCACCCTGGACTAGATGTCGGTGAGCAGTTCTTC.

V is TRBV13 and J is TRBJ2-7; D is possibly TRBD2 (5 bases). Trimming left V 4 bases short and J 4 bases short, with 14 bases between. The CDR3 is 14 amino acids. The germline CDR1 and CDR2 sequences are PRHDT and FYEKMQ (reference sequence). CDR3 in amino acids: CASSSTSGLYEQYF. The CDR3 nucleotides are TGTGCCAGCAGCTCAACTAGTGGGTTATACGAGCAGTACTTC.

The chain combines TRBV9 with TRBJ2-7; D is perhaps TRBD1 or TRBD2 (5 bases each). Germline lookup yields CDR1 SGDLS and CDR2 YYNGEE. With 3 bases removed from V and 2 bases from J, the gap between germline ends came to 15 bases. The CDR3 contains 15 residues. In DNA, the CDR3 is TGTGCCAGCAGCGCGGGACCCGGGTTAACCTACGAGCAGTACTTC. Encoded protein: CASSAGPGLTYEQYF.

A few counts support this clone. The V and J genes are TRBV10-1 and TRBJ1-6; D remains ambiguous. V was cut by 0 bases and J by 9 bases, with 9 bases left in between. The V gene's germline CDR1 is WNHNN and CDR2 SYGVQD (reference sequence). This CDR3 is 14 amino acids long. The CDR3 here is CASSESSNASPLHF. CDR3 bases: TGCGCCAGCAGTGAGTCGTCCAATGCTTCACCCCTCCACTTT.

Worth noting for this clone: Different DNA sequences within this sample yield the same CDR3. This sequence joins TRBV30 and TRBJ1-1, with unresolved D. Trimming removed 0 bases at V and 1 base at J, with 6 bases between. Per germline, CDR1 GTSNPN and CDR2 SVGIG (reference sequence). The length of the CDR3 is 13 residues. The CDR3 DNA reads as TGTGCCTGGAGTGTAGGCGGGAACACTGAAGCTTTCTTT. Translated, it gives CAWSVGGNTEAFF.

Concerning this clone: This sample also contains other DNA sequences that code for the same CDR3. The rearrangement uses TRBV4-3 and TRBJ1-1; no firm D call. Germline CDR1 is LGHNA and CDR2 is YSLEER. V was shortened by 2 bases and J by 1 base, with 5 bases between the two germline ends. The CDR3 is 13 residues long. Here the CDR3 reads CASSQNRNTEAFF. As DNA, the CDR3 is TGCGCCAGCAGCCAAAACAGGAACACTGAAGCTTTCTTT.

The chain links TRBV7-2 to TRBJ1-5; D not certain. Germline values: CDR1 SGHTA, CDR2 FQGNSA. The CDR3 is 16 residues long. Trimming removed 3 bases at V and 7 bases at J, with 19 bases between. CDR3 sequence: CASSLMKVTGYQPQHF. CDR3 coding DNA: TGTGCCAGCAGCTTGATGAAGGTGACGGGTTACCAGCCCCAGCATTTT.

The chain carries TRBV7-9 and TRBJ2-3; maybe TRBD1 (6 bases). Germline loops: CDR1 SEHNR, CDR2 FQNEAQ (reference sequence). V shed 4 bases and J shed 2 bases, with 13 bases lying between them. The CDR3 sequence is 15 residues long. CDR3 amino acids: CASSSPDSYTDTQYF. CDR3 bases: TGTGCCAGCAGCTCCCCGGACAGTTACACAGATACGCAGTATTTT. Full variable domain (rest looked up from reference TRBV7-9 and TRBJ2-3): DTGVSQNPRHKITKRGQNVTFRCDPISEHNRLYWYRQTLGQGPEFLTYFQNEAQLEKSRLLSDRFSAERPKGSFSTLEIQRTEQGDSAMYLCASSSPDSYTDTQYFGPGTRLTVL.

The V gene is TRBV7-9, the J gene TRBJ2-2, with 11 bases fitting TRBD2. Germline CDR1 and CDR2: SEHNR and FQNEAQ (reference sequence). The CDR3 consists of 15 residues. The trim removed 5 bases at V and 4 bases at J, leaving 3 bases unmatched. The CDR3, as DNA: TGTGCCAGCAGCCGACTAGCGGGGACCACCGGGGAGCTGTTTTTT. It codes for CASSRLAGTTGELFF.

DNA of the CDR3: TGTGCCAGCACACCCGGACAGGCCTACGAGCAGTACTTC. Residues: CASTPGQAYEQYF. The chain employs TRBV2 and TRBJ2-7; 7 bases agree with TRBD1. Unmatched junction bases numbered 5, after V lost 7 bases and J lost 2 bases. The germline V gene has CDR1 SNHLY and CDR2 FYNNEI. This CDR3 is built from 13 residues.

The chain has TRBV27 and TRBJ1-1; D is perhaps TRBD1 (6 bases). Germline assignment: CDR1 MNHEY and CDR2 SMNVEV (reference sequence). This CDR3 contains 16 residues. Trimming took 3 bases from V and 4 from J, leaving 18 bases between them. The CDR3 bases are TGTGCCAGCAGTTTGTACGGGGGCGCCGAACTCACTGAAGCTTTCTTT. It is translated as CASSLYGGAELTEAFF.

The chain joins TRBV11-2 to TRBJ2-1; D might be TRBD1 (5 bases). This CDR3 is built from 13 residues. CDR1 SGHAT and CDR2 FQNNGV come from the germline V gene. V was cut by 5 bases and J by 6 bases, with 11 bases left in between. Here the CDR3 reads CASSVGGANEQFF. CDR3 DNA sequence: TGTGCCAGCAGCGTGGGTGGGGCCAATGAGCAGTTCTTC.

A word on this clone: Other nucleotide sequences from this sample produce the same CDR3. The chain uses TRBV6-1 and TRBJ2-1; the D is unclear. Germline values: CDR1 MNHNS, CDR2 SASEGT. The CDR3 runs 14 residues. Trimming removed 0 bases at V and 1 base at J, with 4 bases between. The CDR3 region has the DNA TGTGCCAGCAGTGAAGCTGGTTCCTACAATGAGCAGTTCTTC. This gives the protein CASSEAGSYNEQFF.

The chain uses TRBV4-1 and TRBJ2-1, with D hard to call. Trimming removed 0 bases from V and 9 bases from J, with 12 bases in between. CDR3 length equals 14 residues. Germline loops: CDR1 MGHRA, CDR2 YSYEKL. CDR3 in DNA: TGCGCCAGCAGCCAAGAATTACGACCGGTTGAGCAGTTCTTC. Its protein is CASSQELRPVEQFF.

The rearrangement uses TRBV4-1 and TRBJ1-1; 8 bases agree with TRBD1. The trim removed 3 bases at V and 3 bases at J, leaving 6 bases unmatched. This CDR3 is built from 15 residues. CDR1 and CDR2 (germline): MGHRA, YSYEKL. As DNA, the CDR3 is TGCGCCAGCAGCCATGAAACAGGGGGTTACACTGAAGCTTTCTTT. This gives the protein CASSHETGGYTEAFF.

The V and J genes are TRBV5-1 and TRBJ2-5, with 7 bases matching TRBD1. This CDR3 contains 17 residues. With V trimmed by 0 bases and J by 4 bases, 12 bases remained unmatched. CDR1 and CDR2 from the germline V gene are SGHRS and YFSETQ. CDR3 in DNA: TGCGCCAGCAGCTTGGGGGACAGTAGATTGGGCGGAGAGACCCAGTACTTC. It translates to CASSLGDSRLGGETQYF.

The genes are TRBV27 and TRBJ2-1; 13 bases are shared with TRBD2. The germline gives CDR1 MNHEY, CDR2 SMNVEV (reference sequence). After removal of 7 bases from V and 7 bases from J, the junction contained 7 bases not matched to a gene. The CDR3 covers 15 residues. This chain's CDR3 is CASTLLAGGPNEQFF. In nucleotides, the CDR3 is TGTGCCAGCACCTTACTAGCGGGAGGGCCGAATGAGCAGTTCTTC.

The sample holds a few counts of this clone. The V call is TRBV5-4, the J call TRBJ2-7; a weak D match, TRBD2 (5 bases). V gave up 6 bases and J gave up 0 bases, with 13 bases separating them. This CDR3 comprises 14 residues. Germline loops: CDR1 SGHNT, CDR2 YYREEE (reference sequence). The CDR3, as DNA: TGTGCCAGCACCTCCCTGGGGAGCTCCTACGAGCAGTACTTC. Translating it yields CASTSLGSSYEQYF.

Turning to this clone: The same CDR3 also results from other DNA sequences found in this sample. The chain combines TRBV9 with TRBJ2-7; 8 bases are a match to TRBD1. Trimming took 0 bases from V and 1 from J; bases not matched to a gene: 3. The CDR3 is made up of 15 amino acids. Germline CDR1 and CDR2: SGDLS and YYNGEE. CDR3 coding DNA: TGTGCCAGCAGCGTAGATGGGACAGGATCCTACGAGCAGTACTTC. Its protein product is CASSVDGTGSYEQYF.